These 8 T cell receptor beta chains share one sample of origin, sequenced in a study of PD-1 blockade in classical Hodgkin lymphoma. There was relapse after autologous stem cell transplantation in every patient, and there was variation in brentuximab vedotin exposure. Clones were read by immunoSEQ multiplex PCR, and TCRdb kept only the in-frame ones, dropping some. The table has about 150,000 clones, about 81% seen once. Source: peripheral blood mononuclear cells (PBMCs), taken before the second cycle of nivolumab. The receptors were gathered from a human donor with classical Hodgkin lymphoma.

The CDR3 loop reads CGGAVPTEAFF. The CDR3 nucleotides are TGTGGGGGGGCAGTTCCCACTGAAGCTTTCTTT. The genes are TRBV27 and TRBJ1-1, with a tentative D call TRBD1 (6 bases). Germline lookup yields CDR1 MNHEY and CDR2 SMNVEV (reference sequence). CDR3 size: 11 residues.

The rearrangement links TRBV7-2 to TRBJ1-4; D gene unclear. CDR3 length: 13 residues. Germline V lookup: CDR1 SGHTA, CDR2 FQGNSA. The germline V and J ends were trimmed by 6 bases and 0 bases, with 5 bases remaining between them. Written as DNA, the CDR3 is TGTGCCAGCAGTGAGCCAACTAATGAAAAACTGTTTTTT. Its protein product is CASSEPTNEKLFF.

This rearrangement joins TRBV7-8 to TRBJ2-7; D could derive from TRBD1 or TRBD2 (5 bases each). In germline, CDR1 is SGHVS, CDR2 FQNEAQ. The CDR3 runs 14 residues. The V gene lost 5 bases and the J gene lost 2 bases, with 13 bases spanning the gap. This CDR3 reads CASSPYWGTYEQYF. The DNA of the CDR3 is TGTGCCAGCAGCCCTTATTGGGGGACCTACGAGCAGTACTTC.

The gene calls are TRBV27 and TRBJ2-5, with 11 bases identical to TRBD2. CDR3 length: 16 amino acids. The germline V gene encodes CDR1 MNHEY and CDR2 SMNVEV (reference sequence). Losses at the gene ends were 4 bases for V and 4 bases for J; bases not matched to a gene: 8. The CDR3 loop reads CASSSLVAGGGETQYF. CDR3 sequence (DNA): TGTGCCAGCAGTTCCCTCGTAGCGGGAGGGGGAGAGACCCAGTACTTC.

The V call is TRBV20-1, the J call TRBJ2-7; TRBD1 agrees at 9 bases. CDR3 length equals 11 residues. Germline CDR1 reads DFQATT; CDR2 reads SNEGSKA (reference sequence). Germline trimming cut 8 bases from V and 4 bases from J; bases unmatched to any gene: 3. The CDR3 DNA is TGCAGTACAGGGGGCAGGTACGAGCAGTACTTC. It specifies CSTGGRYEQYF.

In this sample, this clone turned up many times. This chain joins TRBV11-2 and TRBJ2-3, with D unresolved. Germline V CDR1 and CDR2: SGHAT, FQNNGV. CDR3 length equals 11 residues. V lost 5 bases and J 2 bases, leaving 2 bases between the germline ends. The CDR3 loop reads CASSPTDTQYF. The CDR3 DNA reads as TGTGCCAGCAGCCCCACAGATACGCAGTATTTT.

The chain combines TRBV28 with TRBJ1-4, with 9 bases fitting TRBD1. V was clipped by 5 bases and J by 8 bases; unmatched bases: 9. The CDR3 length is 15 residues. Germline lookup yields CDR1 MDHEN and CDR2 SYDVKM. The CDR3 is CASSPQGADWEKLFF. Written as DNA, the CDR3 is TGTGCCAGCAGTCCACAGGGGGCGGACTGGGAAAAACTGTTTTTT.

The V call is TRBV5-1, the J call TRBJ2-3; TRBD1 is a possible D gene (6 bases). From germline, CDR1 is SGHRS and CDR2 YFSETQ. This CDR3 comprises 15 residues. V lost 0 bases to trimming and J lost 0 bases, with 8 bases between them. In DNA, the CDR3 is TGCGCCAGCAGCTTGGGGACAGCTAGCACAGATACGCAGTATTTT. It encodes CASSLGTASTDTQYF.